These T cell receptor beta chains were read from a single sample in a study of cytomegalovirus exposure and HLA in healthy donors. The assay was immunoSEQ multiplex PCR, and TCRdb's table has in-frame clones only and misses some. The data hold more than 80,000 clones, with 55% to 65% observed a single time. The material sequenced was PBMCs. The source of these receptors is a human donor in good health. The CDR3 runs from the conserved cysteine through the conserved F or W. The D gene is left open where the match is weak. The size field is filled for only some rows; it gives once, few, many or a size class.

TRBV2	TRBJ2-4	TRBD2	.	TGTGCCAGCAGCTCTACCGGGGGGAACATTCAGTACTTC	CASSSTGGNIQYF
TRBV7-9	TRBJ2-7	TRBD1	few	TGTGCCAGCAGCTTACCTACTTGGACAGGAAGCTCCTACGAGCAGTACTTC	CASSLPTWTGSSYEQYF
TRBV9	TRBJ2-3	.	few	TGTGCCAGCAGCCTTCGATGGGGGGTTAGCACAGATACGCAGTATTTT	CASSLRWGVSTDTQYF
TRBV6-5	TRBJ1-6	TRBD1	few	TGTGCCAGCAGTCGGACAGGGGAATCACCCCTCCACTTT	CASSRTGESPLHF
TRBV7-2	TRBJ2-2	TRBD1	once	TGTGCCAGCAGCCGAACTGGACAGGGTAGACTTCGTGGGGAGCTGTTTTTT	CASSRTGQGRLRGELFF
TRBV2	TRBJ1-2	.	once	TGTGCCAGCACCTTGTTGGGGGGGTATGGCTACACCTTC	CASTLLGGYGYTF
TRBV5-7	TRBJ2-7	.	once	TGTGCCAGCAGTCTCGGGTACGAGCAGTACTTC	CASSLGYEQYF
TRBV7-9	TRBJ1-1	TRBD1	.	TGTGCCAGCAGCTCTCGACAGGGGGTCGTATACACTGAAGCTTTCTTT	CASSSRQGVVYTEAFF
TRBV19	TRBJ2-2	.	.	TGTGCCAGTAGTACCCAGAGGACCGGGGAGCTGTTTTTT	CASSTQRTGELFF
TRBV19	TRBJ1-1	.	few	TGTGCCAGTAGTATCATCCCCTCGAGCACTGAAGCTTTCTTT	CASSIIPSSTEAFF
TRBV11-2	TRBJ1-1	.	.	TGTACCAGCAGCTTAGATCGCGACACTGAAGCTTTCTTT	CTSSLDRDTEAFF
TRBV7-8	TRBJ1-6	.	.	TGTGCCAGCAGCTTCCGTTCGGGCTCCTATAATTCACCCCTCCACTTT	CASSFRSGSYNSPLHF
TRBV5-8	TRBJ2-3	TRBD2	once	TGTGCCAGCAGCCCTGGACTAGATTCAACAGATACGCAGTATTTT	CASSPGLDSTDTQYF
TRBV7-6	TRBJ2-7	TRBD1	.	TGTGCCAGCAGCCCCGGGACAGTAATCTACGAGCAGTACTTC	CASSPGTVIYEQYF
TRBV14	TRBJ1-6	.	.	TGTGCCAGCAGCCAAGTGCGGTTCCCTAATTCACCCCTCCACTTT	CASSQVRFPNSPLHF
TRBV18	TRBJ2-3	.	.	TGTGCCAGCTCACCGGGCCCGAGCACAGATACGCAGTATTTT	CASSPGPSTDTQYF
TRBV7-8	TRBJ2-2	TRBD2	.	TGTGCCAGCAGCGACCGGGGGGGACACACCGGGGAGCTGTTTTTT	CASSDRGGHTGELFF
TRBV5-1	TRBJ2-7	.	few	TGCGCCAGCAGTGGGCAGGGTGGTTTGGGGGAGCAGTACTTC	CASSGQGGLGEQYF
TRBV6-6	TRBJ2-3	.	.	TGTGCCAGCAACGACTACGGGCGCGGCACAGATACGCAGTATTTT	CASNDYGRGTDTQYF
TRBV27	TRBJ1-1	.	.	TGTGCCAGCAAACAGGGCCGTACTGAAGCTTTCTTT	CASKQGRTEAFF
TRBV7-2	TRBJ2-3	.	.	TGTGCCAGCAGCTTCTGGGGGCGGGATACGCAGTATTTT	CASSFWGRDTQYF
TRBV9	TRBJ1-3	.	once	TGTGCCAGCAGCGTAGAAGGTGGGGCGACTGGAAACACCATATATTTT	CASSVEGGATGNTIYF
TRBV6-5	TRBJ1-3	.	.	TGTGCCAGCAGTTACGGGGCGGTCGGCGGCACCATATATTTT	CASSYGAVGGTIYF
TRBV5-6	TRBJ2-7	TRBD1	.	TGTGCCAGCACCTTCCTCAGGGGGTACGAGCAGTACTTC	CASTFLRGYEQYF
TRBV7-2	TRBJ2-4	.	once	TGTGCCAGCAGCTTAGCATCGAACATTCAGTACTTC	CASSLASNIQYF
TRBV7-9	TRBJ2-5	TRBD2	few	TGCGCCAGCAGCCAAGTCCCCAGCGGGGGAGAGACCCAGTACTTC	CASSQVPSGGETQYF
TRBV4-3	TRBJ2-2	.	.	TGCGCCAGCAGCTTCCTGACTAGAACCGGGGAGCTGTTTTTT	CASSFLTRTGELFF
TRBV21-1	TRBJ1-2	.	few	TGTGCCAGCAGCAAAGTTGGGCAAGGCTATGGCTACACCTTC	CASSKVGQGYGYTF